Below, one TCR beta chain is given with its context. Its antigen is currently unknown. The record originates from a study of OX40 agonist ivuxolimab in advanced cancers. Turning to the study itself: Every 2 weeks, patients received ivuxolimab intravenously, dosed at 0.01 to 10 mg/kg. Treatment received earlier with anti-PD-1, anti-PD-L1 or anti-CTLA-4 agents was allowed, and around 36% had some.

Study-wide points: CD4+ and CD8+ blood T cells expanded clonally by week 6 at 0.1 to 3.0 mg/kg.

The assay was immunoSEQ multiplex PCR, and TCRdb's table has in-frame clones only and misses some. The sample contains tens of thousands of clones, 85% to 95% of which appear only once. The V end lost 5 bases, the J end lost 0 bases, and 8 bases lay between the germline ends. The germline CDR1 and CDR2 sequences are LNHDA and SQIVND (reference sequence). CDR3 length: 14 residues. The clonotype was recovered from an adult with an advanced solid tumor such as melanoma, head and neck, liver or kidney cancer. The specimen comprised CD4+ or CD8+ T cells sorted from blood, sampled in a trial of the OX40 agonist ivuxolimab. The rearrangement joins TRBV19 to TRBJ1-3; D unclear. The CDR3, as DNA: TGTGCCAGTAGTTGGACGATCTCTGGAAACACCATATATTTT. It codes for CASSWTISGNTIYF.